These T cell receptor beta chains were read from a single sample in a study of control samples from healthy donors and cancer patients. Assay: immunoSEQ multiplex PCR; the TCRdb copy retains only in-frame clones and omits some. The sample gives about 130,000 clones, over 90% of which show up once; approximately 15% is in the top ten. Material for sequencing was PBMCs. These receptor sequences come from a man between 60 and 75 years old with colorectal cancer. Both conserved end residues are part of each CDR3. D genes are given only for firm matches.

J gene | D gene | V gene | CDR3 protein | CDR3 DNA
TRBJ1-3 | TRBD1 | TRBV4-3 | CASSQDRQGAGNTIYF | TGCGCCAGCAGCCAAGATCGACAGGGGGCTGGAAACACCATATATTTT
TRBJ1-2 | TRBD1 | TRBV6-6 | CASSLSGTGGAGGYTF | TGTGCCAGCAGCCTTTCAGGGACAGGGGGCGCGGGTGGCTACACCTTC
TRBJ2-7 | NA | TRBV13 | CASSLSISTPYEQYF | TGTGCCAGCAGCTTATCTATATCCACTCCCTACGAGCAGTACTTC
TRBJ2-1 | NA | TRBV11-3 | CASSLGIGDYNEQFF | TGTGCCAGCAGCTTAGGGATAGGGGACTACAATGAGCAGTTCTTC
TRBJ1-1 | NA | TRBV2 | CASSVGENTEAFF | TGTGCCAGCAGTGTTGGGGAGAACACTGAAGCTTTCTTT
TRBJ1-1 | NA | TRBV7-8 | CASSIGAGTEAFF | TGTGCCAGCAGCATCGGGGCTGGGACTGAAGCTTTCTTT
TRBJ2-7 | TRBD1 | TRBV2 | CASSDDGQGASSYEQYF | TGTGCCAGCAGTGACGATGGCCAGGGGGCTAGCTCCTACGAGCAGTACTTC
TRBJ2-3 | NA | TRBV30 | CAWSGTATDTQYF | TGTGCCTGGAGTGGGACAGCAACAGATACGCAGTATTTT
TRBJ2-2 | NA | TRBV19 | CASRIQGTNTGELFF | TGTGCCAGTAGAATACAGGGTACGAACACCGGGGAGCTGTTTTTT
TRBJ1-1 | NA | TRBV30 | CAWSVRTRVTEAFF | TGTGCCTGGAGTGTCCGGACTCGAGTAACTGAAGCTTTCTTT
TRBJ2-7 | NA | TRBV27 | CASSLGVTAVRTEQYF | TGTGCCAGCAGTTTAGGCGTTACGGCTGTACGGACGGAGCAGTACTTC
TRBJ2-3 | NA | TRBV5-8 | CASSLVEAGTQYF | TGTGCCAGCAGCTTGGTGGAGGCGGGTACGCAGTATTTT
TRBJ1-2 | NA | TRBV4-3 | CASSQERENYGYTF | TGCGCCAGCAGCCAAGAGAGGGAAAACTATGGCTACACCTTC